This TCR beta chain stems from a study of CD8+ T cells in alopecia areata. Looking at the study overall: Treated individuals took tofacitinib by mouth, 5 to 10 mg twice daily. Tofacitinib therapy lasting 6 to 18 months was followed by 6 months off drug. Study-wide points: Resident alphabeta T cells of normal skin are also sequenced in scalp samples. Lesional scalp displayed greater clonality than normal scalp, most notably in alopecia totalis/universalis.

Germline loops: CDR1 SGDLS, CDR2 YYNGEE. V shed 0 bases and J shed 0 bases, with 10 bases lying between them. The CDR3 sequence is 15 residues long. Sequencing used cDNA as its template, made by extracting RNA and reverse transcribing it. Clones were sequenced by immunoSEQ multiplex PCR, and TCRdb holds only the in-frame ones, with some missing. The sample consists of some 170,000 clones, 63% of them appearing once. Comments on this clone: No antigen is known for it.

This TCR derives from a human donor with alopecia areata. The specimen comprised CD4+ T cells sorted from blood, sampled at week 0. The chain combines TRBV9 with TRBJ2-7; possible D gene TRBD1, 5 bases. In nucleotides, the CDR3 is TGTGCCAGCAGCGTAGAACTTGACAGCTCCTACGAGCAGTACTTC. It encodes CASSVELDSSYEQYF. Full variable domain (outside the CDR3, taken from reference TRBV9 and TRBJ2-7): DSGVTQTPKHLITATGQRVTLRCSPRSGDLSVYWYQQSLDQGLQFLIQYYNGEERAKGNILERFSAQQFPDLHSELNLSSLELGDSALYFCASSVELDSSYEQYFGPGTRLTVT.